This T cell receptor (beta chain) was identified in a study of graft-versus-host responses after intestinal transplantation. Germline assignment: CDR1 SGDLS and CDR2 YYNGEE. The CDR3 consists of 17 residues. V lost 0 bases, J lost 1 base, and 6 bases stayed unmatched. Sequenced by immunoSEQ multiplex PCR; TCRdb stores in-frame clones only, minus some. The sample comprises about 57,000 clones, 80% to 90% of which are singletons, and 1.5% to 2% rests with the top ten. This clone came up once. The clonotype comes from a human patient who received an intestinal transplant, so some T cells may come from the graft donor. This specimen was PBMCs, taken 26 days after transplant. This chain links TRBV9 with TRBJ2-1, with 8 positions matching TRBD2. The CDR3 nucleotides are TGTGCCAGCAGCGTAGGAGGGGCGGGAGGATCCTACAATGAGCAGTTCTTC. Protein: CASSVGGAGGSYNEQFF.